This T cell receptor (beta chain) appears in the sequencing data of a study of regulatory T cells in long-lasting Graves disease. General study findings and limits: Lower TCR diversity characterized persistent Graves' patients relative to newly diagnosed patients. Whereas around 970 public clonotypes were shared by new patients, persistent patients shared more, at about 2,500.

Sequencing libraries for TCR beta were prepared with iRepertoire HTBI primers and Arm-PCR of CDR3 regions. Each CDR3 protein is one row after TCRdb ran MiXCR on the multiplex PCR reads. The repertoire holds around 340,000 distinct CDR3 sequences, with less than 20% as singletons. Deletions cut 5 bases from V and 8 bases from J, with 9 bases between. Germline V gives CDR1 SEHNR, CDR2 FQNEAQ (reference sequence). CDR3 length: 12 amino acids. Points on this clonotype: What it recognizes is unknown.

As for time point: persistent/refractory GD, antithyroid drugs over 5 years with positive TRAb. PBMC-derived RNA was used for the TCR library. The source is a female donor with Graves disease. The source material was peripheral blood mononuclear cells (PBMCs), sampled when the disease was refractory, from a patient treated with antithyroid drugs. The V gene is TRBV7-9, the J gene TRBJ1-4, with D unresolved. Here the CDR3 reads CASSQIKEKLFF. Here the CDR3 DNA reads TGTGCCAGCAGCCAAATAAAGGAAAAACTGTTTTTT.